This is a list of T cell receptor beta chains from one sample in a study of shared clonotypes between healthy human individuals. The assay was immunoSEQ multiplex PCR, and TCRdb's table has in-frame clones only and misses some. This sample has 700,000 to 950,000 clones, with roughly 96% found just once. Material for sequencing was naive CD8+ T cells sorted from blood. The receptors stem from a man aged 25 to 45 in good health. CDR3s include the opening cysteine and the closing phenylalanine or tryptophan. Each record gives: V gene, D gene, J gene, clone size, CDR3 protein, CDR3 DNA. The D gene is left open where the match is weak. Not all rows give a size; the values are once, few, many and, for expanded clones, a class.

V gene: TRBV7-9; D gene: .; J gene: TRBJ2-1; clone size: .; CDR3 protein: CASSFGGEQFF; CDR3 DNA: TGTGCCAGCAGCTTTGGCGGAGAGCAGTTCTTC
V gene: TRBV7-9; D gene: .; J gene: TRBJ1-2; clone size: .; CDR3 protein: CASILKTASNYGYTF; CDR3 DNA: TGTGCCAGCATCCTAAAGACGGCGTCTAACTATGGCTACACCTTC
V gene: TRBV28; D gene: .; J gene: TRBJ2-7; clone size: .; CDR3 protein: CASSPREVYEQYF; CDR3 DNA: TGTGCCAGCAGCCCCAGGGAGGTCTACGAGCAGTACTTC
V gene: TRBV27; D gene: TRBD1; J gene: TRBJ2-7; clone size: .; CDR3 protein: CASSTTGGFGHEQYF; CDR3 DNA: TGTGCCAGCAGTACTACAGGGGGCTTTGGCCACGAGCAGTACTTC
V gene: TRBV11-2; D gene: TRBD2; J gene: TRBJ2-3; clone size: .; CDR3 protein: CASSFYRTSGSSSDTQYF; CDR3 DNA: TGTGCCAGCAGCTTTTATAGGACTAGCGGGAGTTCTTCAGATACGCAGTATTTT
V gene: TRBV15; D gene: .; J gene: TRBJ2-1; clone size: once; CDR3 protein: CATSPSHYNEQFF; CDR3 DNA: TGTGCCACCAGCCCTAGCCACTACAATGAGCAGTTCTTC
V gene: TRBV11-3; D gene: .; J gene: TRBJ1-1; clone size: .; CDR3 protein: CASSTTGEGGTEAFF; CDR3 DNA: TGTGCCAGCAGCACGACCGGGGAAGGAGGCACTGAAGCTTTCTTT
V gene: TRBV6-1; D gene: .; J gene: TRBJ2-5; clone size: .; CDR3 protein: CASGIELFNQETQYF; CDR3 DNA: TGTGCCAGCGGTATCGAGCTCTTTAACCAAGAGACCCAGTACTTC
V gene: TRBV7-8; D gene: TRBD1; J gene: TRBJ1-5; clone size: .; CDR3 protein: CASSVRGGTADSNQPQHF; CDR3 DNA: TGTGCCAGCAGCGTTAGGGGGGGGACAGCAGATAGCAATCAGCCCCAGCATTTT
V gene: TRBV2; D gene: .; J gene: TRBJ1-3; clone size: .; CDR3 protein: CASSGFGNTIYF; CDR3 DNA: TGTGCCAGCAGTGGGTTTGGAAACACCATATATTTT
V gene: TRBV7-3; D gene: .; J gene: TRBJ2-2; clone size: .; CDR3 protein: CASSLTSPGSAGELFF; CDR3 DNA: TGTGCCAGCAGCTTAACTTCCCCTGGTAGCGCCGGGGAGCTGTTTTTT
V gene: TRBV7-6; D gene: TRBD2; J gene: TRBJ2-7; clone size: .; CDR3 protein: CASSLAQWGTSGGSPEQYF; CDR3 DNA: TGTGCCAGCAGCTTAGCGCAGTGGGGGACTAGCGGAGGTAGTCCCGAGCAGTACTTC
V gene: TRBV6-6; D gene: .; J gene: TRBJ1-1; clone size: .; CDR3 protein: CASRYNLEAFF; CDR3 DNA: TGTGCCAGCAGGTATAACTTGGAAGCTTTCTTT
V gene: TRBV5-4; D gene: .; J gene: TRBJ2-3; clone size: .; CDR3 protein: CASSEDYTDTQYF; CDR3 DNA: TGTGCCAGCAGCGAGGACTACACAGATACGCAGTATTTT
V gene: TRBV10-2; D gene: .; J gene: TRBJ2-7; clone size: .; CDR3 protein: CASSEDRYEQYF; CDR3 DNA: TGCGCCAGCAGTGAGGACAGATACGAGCAGTACTTC
V gene: TRBV2; D gene: .; J gene: TRBJ1-4; clone size: .; CDR3 protein: CASSVKGISLGSELFF; CDR3 DNA: TGTGCCAGCAGTGTCAAGGGAATTTCACTGGGTAGTGAACTGTTTTTT
V gene: TRBV6-5; D gene: .; J gene: TRBJ2-3; clone size: .; CDR3 protein: CASSYLQGEELDTQYF; CDR3 DNA: TGTGCCAGCAGTTACCTGCAGGGGGAGGAATTAGATACGCAGTATTTT
V gene: TRBV7-2; D gene: .; J gene: TRBJ2-1; clone size: .; CDR3 protein: CASSLINLGDNEQFF; CDR3 DNA: TGTGCCAGCAGCTTAATAAACTTGGGGGACAATGAGCAGTTCTTC
V gene: TRBV7-9; D gene: .; J gene: TRBJ1-4; clone size: once; CDR3 protein: CASSGIRGSNEKLFF; CDR3 DNA: TGTGCCAGCAGCGGCATACGGGGGTCTAATGAAAAACTGTTTTTT
V gene: TRBV9; D gene: TRBD2; J gene: TRBJ2-3; clone size: .; CDR3 protein: CASSPTSGSSDTQYF; CDR3 DNA: TGTGCCAGCAGCCCGACTAGCGGGAGTTCAGATACGCAGTATTTT
V gene: TRBV4-3; D gene: TRBD1; J gene: TRBJ2-2; clone size: .; CDR3 protein: CASSQVGQMTGELFF; CDR3 DNA: TGCGCCAGCAGCCAAGTGGGACAGATGACCGGGGAGCTGTTTTTT
V gene: TRBV27; D gene: .; J gene: TRBJ2-5; clone size: .; CDR3 protein: CASSHGGETQYF; CDR3 DNA: TGTGCCAGCAGCCATGGGGGGGAGACCCAGTACTTC
V gene: TRBV19; D gene: TRBD2; J gene: TRBJ2-1; clone size: .; CDR3 protein: CASSQAGGPNEQFF; CDR3 DNA: TGTGCCAGTAGTCAGGCGGGAGGGCCAAATGAGCAGTTCTTC
V gene: TRBV18; D gene: .; J gene: TRBJ1-2; clone size: .; CDR3 protein: CASSPRTTGIYGYTF; CDR3 DNA: TGTGCCAGCTCACCTCGCACGACAGGCATCTATGGCTACACCTTC
V gene: TRBV15; D gene: .; J gene: TRBJ2-2; clone size: .; CDR3 protein: CATRLVNTGELFF; CDR3 DNA: TGTGCCACCCGACTAGTAAACACCGGGGAGCTGTTTTTT
V gene: TRBV4-2; D gene: .; J gene: TRBJ2-7; clone size: .; CDR3 protein: CASSQDGGPPNYEQYF; CDR3 DNA: TGTGCCAGCAGCCAAGATGGGGGACCACCCAACTACGAGCAGTACTTC
V gene: TRBV28; D gene: .; J gene: TRBJ2-7; clone size: once; CDR3 protein: CASSYSSYEQYF; CDR3 DNA: TGTGCCAGCAGTTACAGCTCCTACGAGCAGTACTTC
V gene: TRBV6-5; D gene: .; J gene: TRBJ2-1; clone size: .; CDR3 protein: CASSYSSSNEQFF; CDR3 DNA: TGTGCCAGCAGTTACTCTAGCAGCAATGAGCAGTTCTTC
V gene: TRBV15; D gene: TRBD2; J gene: TRBJ2-3; clone size: .; CDR3 protein: CATSHGRGADTQYF; CDR3 DNA: TGTGCCACCAGCCATGGGCGGGGGGCAGATACGCAGTATTTT
V gene: TRBV16; D gene: .; J gene: TRBJ1-2; clone size: .; CDR3 protein: CASSQSRTVDGYTF; CDR3 DNA: TGTGCCAGCAGCCAATCCCGGACGGTAGATGGCTACACCTTC
V gene: TRBV7-6; D gene: .; J gene: TRBJ2-5; clone size: .; CDR3 protein: CASSLGLAGETQYF; CDR3 DNA: TGTGCCAGCAGCTTAGGCCTAGCCGGGGAGACCCAGTACTTC
V gene: TRBV11-2; D gene: .; J gene: TRBJ2-7; clone size: .; CDR3 protein: CASSLGSRGLQTYEQYF; CDR3 DNA: TGTGCCAGCAGCTTAGGTAGTCGTGGACTCCAGACCTACGAGCAGTACTTC
V gene: TRBV29-1; D gene: .; J gene: TRBJ2-7; clone size: .; CDR3 protein: CSVHCRDLNLWTLYEQYF; CDR3 DNA: TGCAGCGTTCACTGCCGGGACCTAAACTTGTGGACTCTATACGAGCAGTACTTC
V gene: TRBV11-2; D gene: TRBD2; J gene: TRBJ2-1; clone size: .; CDR3 protein: CASSLGAGGAEVDEQFF; CDR3 DNA: TGTGCCAGCAGCTTAGGCGCGGGAGGGGCCGAGGTGGATGAGCAGTTCTTC
V gene: TRBV7-9; D gene: TRBD2; J gene: TRBJ2-2; clone size: .; CDR3 protein: CASSGRARGELFF; CDR3 DNA: TGTGCCAGCAGCGGGAGGGCGAGAGGGGAGCTGTTTTTT
V gene: TRBV7-8; D gene: .; J gene: TRBJ1-1; clone size: once; CDR3 protein: CASSLLRRQSTTEAFF; CDR3 DNA: TGTGCCAGCAGCTTACTGCGCCGTCAGAGCACCACTGAAGCTTTCTTT
V gene: TRBV28; D gene: TRBD1; J gene: TRBJ2-5; clone size: .; CDR3 protein: CASSPRRQGAIRETQYF; CDR3 DNA: TGTGCCAGCAGTCCACGAAGACAGGGGGCTATCCGAGAGACCCAGTACTTC
V gene: TRBV27; D gene: TRBD1; J gene: TRBJ2-7; clone size: .; CDR3 protein: CASSNRTGFKLAHEQYF; CDR3 DNA: TGTGCCAGCAGTAACAGGACAGGGTTTAAGCTCGCTCACGAGCAGTACTTC
V gene: TRBV29-1; D gene: TRBD2; J gene: TRBJ2-1; clone size: once; CDR3 protein: CSVEGGRGVSYNEQFF; CDR3 DNA: TGCAGCGTTGAAGGGGGACGGGGGGTCTCCTACAATGAGCAGTTCTTC
V gene: TRBV29-1; D gene: .; J gene: TRBJ2-1; clone size: .; CDR3 protein: CSVEKSGALYNEQFF; CDR3 DNA: TGCAGCGTTGAAAAGAGCGGCGCTCTCTACAATGAGCAGTTCTTC
V gene: TRBV4-3; D gene: TRBD1; J gene: TRBJ1-1; clone size: .; CDR3 protein: CASSQDRLEGGLNTEAFF; CDR3 DNA: TGCGCCAGCAGCCAAGATCGGTTGGAAGGGGGCTTGAACACTGAAGCTTTCTTT
V gene: TRBV9; D gene: .; J gene: TRBJ2-7; clone size: .; CDR3 protein: CASSVGGFGYEQYF; CDR3 DNA: TGTGCCAGCAGCGTAGGCGGATTCGGTTACGAGCAGTACTTC
V gene: TRBV28; D gene: .; J gene: TRBJ2-6; clone size: .; CDR3 protein: CASSSYKNSGANVLTF; CDR3 DNA: TGTGCCAGCAGTTCGTACAAAAACTCTGGGGCCAACGTCCTGACTTTC
V gene: TRBV10-3; D gene: TRBD2; J gene: TRBJ2-3; clone size: .; CDR3 protein: CAISDPAGGDADTQYF; CDR3 DNA: TGTGCCATCAGTGATCCAGCGGGAGGTGATGCAGATACGCAGTATTTT
V gene: TRBV9; D gene: .; J gene: TRBJ2-7; clone size: .; CDR3 protein: CASSVAAANTYEQYF; CDR3 DNA: TGTGCCAGCAGCGTAGCGGCAGCAAATACCTACGAGCAGTACTTC